This record looks at one T cell receptor beta chain sequence and its context. V shed 9 bases and J 3 bases; nucleotides not matched to a gene: 5. The germline CDR1 and CDR2 sequences are LNHDA and SQIVND (reference sequence). This CDR3 region has 12 residues. The data were produced by immunoSEQ multiplex PCR, yet TCRdb's version contains in-frame clones alone and is incomplete. The data show hundreds of thousands of clones, about 90% seen once. The data belong to a study of shared T cell receptors in the human thymus. This sample was shared with a second study, whose subject was human thymus T cells. That report notes: The donors were infants in Finland with congenital heart defects, otherwise immunologically healthy. Corrective cardiac operations yielded the resected thymus tissue.

The specimen sequenced was thymocytes. V gene TRBV19 combines with J gene TRBJ2-7; 7 positions match TRBD2. The sequence derives from a boy younger than two with a congenital heart defect. As DNA, the CDR3 is TGTGCCAGCGGCGGGGGTCTCTACGAGCAGTACTTC. Translated: CASGGGLYEQYF.